This T cell receptor beta chain is drawn from a study of shared clonotypes between healthy human individuals (dated by TCRdb to 2020 to 2021). Context from the whole study: The cohort comprised a couple of women and a few men aged 18 to 49 years. To increase sequencing depth and limit assay-specific biases, different laboratories used diverse techniques to prepare libraries and sequence TCR repertoires. For each donor, CD4 naive and CD4 memory were each run on three plates, CD8 naive on two plates, and CD8 memory on one plate. Each donor's leukapheresis produced roughly between about 0.9 and 9.5 billion PBMCs. To estimate repertoire size and how much clonotypes are shared between individuals, the study performed deep sequencing of blood TCR repertoires from a few healthy adults. On the study overall, not on this receptor specifically: Because the study included a small number of donors, the genetic and exposure-history diversity represented was limited. Sampling was limited to blood, and TCR repertoires in tissue likely differ from TCR repertoires in blood. Rarefaction of sorted-subset datasets indicated incomplete sequencing despite the large sequencing depth. Roughly 5.2% of naive CD4, around 3.5% of naive CD8, 2.3% of memory CD4, and 0.4% of memory CD8 clonotypes were shared across several donors. Compared with non-shared clonotypes, clonotypes shared by all four sorted-subset donors had higher generation probabilities. Pairwise subsampling indicated that sequencing depth was expected to affect the degree of clonotype sharing among donors. Naive subsets generally had larger estimated clonotype richness than memory subsets did.

Using the deep immunoSEQ assay, TCR CDR3 regions were amplified from genomic DNA by multiplex PCR. For each cell subset, the extracted genomic DNA was distributed evenly across all wells of several immunoSEQ 96-well plates, and each plate served as one replicate. For sorted subsets, roughly 190 ng of genomic DNA, equivalent to 25,000 to 35,000 T cell genomes, went into each replicate PCR. The purified libraries were quantified using a Qubit 3.0 fluorometer, sized with a Bioanalyzer 2100, and then quantified again using the KAPA Library Quantification kit. Each immunoSEQ 96-well plate was sequenced on its own single-read 150-cycle Illumina NextSeq 550 flow cell. Processing in the source paper ran as follows. Because the immunoSEQ output included only junctional sequences and no quality scores, the filtering could not be the same as the filtering used for full-length reads. Sequences were annotated with PyIR, a Python wrapper for IgBLAST v1.9, using IMGT germline references to assign V/J genes and CDR3. Any read was removed if the V/J assignment was weak (E-value above 1e-6), the CDR3 was missing, or the read contained stop codons, out-of-frame junctions, or ambiguous translated residues. V3J clonotypes were defined as sequences sharing the same inferred V gene, J gene, and CDR3 amino acid sequence. To compute the percentage overlap between repertoires, the number of shared unique clonotypes was divided by the size of the smaller repertoire. Repertoire richness was assessed with RTK rarefaction, the Chao1 estimator, and Recon v2.1 estimates of unobserved clonotypes. For all TCRbeta clonotypes obtained by the gDNA method from a handful of donors, generation probabilities were computed with OLGA. What TCRdb holds here is the immuneACCESS table cut down to in-frame rearrangements. Part of the clones is not present; checked against another copy, under half of the missing clones reflect an unresolved V gene, and the others are unexplained. V and J calls and clone size are those listed in that table; D and trimming were worked out from the DNA. In this sample the table shows hundreds of thousands of clones, around 92% of which occur a single time. The ten largest clones capture about a quarter of the sample.

Comments on this clone: The clone's antigen remains unknown. Base qualities were left out, and no much larger clone turns up one base away.

CD8 naive samples consisted of CD45RO-negative cells that were positively selected for CCR7, yielding a CD45RA+CCR7+ population without TemRA cells. Healthy HIV-negative adults with no recently reported acute infections or vaccinations were included as donors. All donors were Caucasian adults living in Nashville, Tennessee, USA. After blood collection by leukapheresis, PBMCs were isolated using Ficoll-Histopaque density gradient centrifugation and then cryopreserved in the vapor phase of liquid nitrogen. Analytical flow cytometry was used to check the purity and quantity of each magnetically sorted T cell population. Each sorted fraction had its genomic DNA isolated and then quantified by UV absorbance on a Nanodrop 2000c. CDR1 and CDR2 are drawn from the germline V gene (reference sequence): SEHNR, FQNEAQ. V and J lose 4 bases and 3 bases, and a span of 10 bases separates them. Taken from cysteine to phenylalanine, the CDR3 has 14 residues. The entry retains the CDR3 DNA only, 42 bases that are in frame from base 1.

This clonotype originated in a man aged 25 to 40 in good health. The sequence links TRBV7-9 to TRBJ2-1, with the D segment identity uncertain. The material sequenced was naive CD8+ T cells sorted from blood. The cell subset or site tag for this specimen amounts to: CD45RA+CCR7+. The CDR3 loop reads CASSSLDDYNEQFF. The bases read TGTGCCAGCAGCTCTTTGGACGACTACAATGAGCAGTTCTTC.